The rows below give T cell receptor beta chains drawn from one sample of a study of shared clonotypes between healthy human individuals. The assay was immunoSEQ multiplex PCR, and TCRdb's table has in-frame clones only and misses some. The sample lists around 2.1 million clones; roughly 91% were seen once. The sequenced sample was naive CD8+ T cells from PBMCs. The receptors derive from a man between 18 and 29 years old in good health. Some clones in this sample may be carry-over from other donors' samples. Both conserved end residues are part of each CDR3. The order of the fields is V gene, J gene, CDR3 protein.

V gene: TRBV11-2
J gene: TRBJ2-7
CDR3 protein: CASSQLAGPSYEQYF

V gene: TRBV25-1
J gene: TRBJ1-2
CDR3 protein: CASSSRGTDGYTF

V gene: TRBV4-3
J gene: TRBJ2-7
CDR3 protein: CASSQTSEPLYEQYF

V gene: TRBV10-3
J gene: TRBJ2-1
CDR3 protein: CAAGGVGRVNEQFF

V gene: TRBV4-1
J gene: TRBJ1-1
CDR3 protein: CASSQVGRDTEAFF

V gene: TRBV4-1
J gene: TRBJ1-1
CDR3 protein: CASSGGTEAFF

V gene: TRBV7-8
J gene: TRBJ2-7
CDR3 protein: CASSSGTSGGSYEQYF

V gene: TRBV2
J gene: TRBJ1-5
CDR3 protein: CASRRLPGGQPQHF

V gene: TRBV19
J gene: TRBJ1-1
CDR3 protein: CASSIDRKGSTEAFF

V gene: TRBV4-3
J gene: TRBJ2-5
CDR3 protein: CASSQDGVAGAGETQYF

V gene: TRBV7-9
J gene: TRBJ2-4
CDR3 protein: CASSLTENKNIQYF

V gene: TRBV10-3
J gene: TRBJ2-1
CDR3 protein: CAIRPLAGGNYNEQFF

V gene: TRBV2
J gene: TRBJ2-7
CDR3 protein: CASRPSGRLGQYF